A single sample is the source of the 10 T cell receptor beta chains below, sequenced in a study of blood T cell repertoires in COVID-19. The protocol was immunoSEQ multiplex PCR, while the TCRdb copy is restricted to in-frame clones and leaves out a portion. The table has approximately 100,000 clones, roughly 90% seen once. The source material was peripheral blood. These receptors were obtained from a human donor with COVID-19, enrolled during active disease. The donor label of this sample is uncertain.

The chain couples TRBV5-4 to TRBJ2-1; 7 nucleotides align to TRBD2. The CDR3 is made up of 14 amino acids. The germline V gene has CDR1 SGHNT and CDR2 YYREEE (reference sequence). V lost 7 bases to trimming and J lost 7 bases; unmatched junction nucleotides: 11. The CDR3 is CASRKEGAGNEQFF. The CDR3 DNA reads TGTGCCAGCCGCAAGGAAGGAGCGGGGAATGAGCAGTTCTTC. The variable domain in full, completed from reference TRBV5-4 and TRBJ2-1, reads ETGVTQSPTHLIKTRGQQVTLRCSSQSGHNTVSWYQQALGQGPQFIFQYYREEENGRGNFPPRFSGLQFPNYSSELNVNALELDDSALYLCASRKEGAGNEQFFGPGTRLTVL.

The J gene is TRBJ1-5, the V gene TRBV6-6; 8 bases are a match to TRBD1. The CDR3 length is 15 residues. CDR1 and CDR2 from the germline V gene are MNHNY and SVGAGI (reference sequence). The V gene end was trimmed by 5 bases and the J gene end by 1 base; junction bases not matched to a gene: 4. CDR3 nucleotides: TGTGCCAGCAGTGGACAGGGACGGAGCAATCAGCCCCAGCATTTT. It translates to CASSGQGRSNQPQHF.

This chain joins TRBV6-5 and TRBJ2-5; tentatively, D is TRBD1 (5 bases). Germline lookup yields CDR1 MNHEY and CDR2 SVGAGI. The CDR3 runs to 16 residues. V dropped 0 bases and J dropped 2 bases, with 13 bases sitting between them. The chain's CDR3 is CASSYSIVDTQETQYF. For the CDR3, the DNA is TGTGCCAGCAGTTACTCGATAGTGGACACTCAAGAGACCCAGTACTTC.

This clone was counted only a few times. This chain uses TRBV3-1 (or the pseudogene TRBV3-2) with TRBJ2-1, with TRBD2 identical over 8 bases. This CDR3 comprises 16 residues. V shed 1 base and J 5 bases; nucleotides not matched to a gene: 7. Germline CDR1 and CDR2: LGHDT and YNNKEL (reference sequence). The CDR3 nucleotides are TGTGCCAGCAGCCAAGCCGGGGGGGCCCTAAACAATGAGCAGTTCTTC. Its translation: CASSQAGGALNNEQFF.

The chain has TRBV11-2 and TRBJ2-3; D gene ambiguous. CDR3 size: 16 residues. The V end was cut by 2 bases, the J end by 2 bases, with 14 bases between. CDR1 SGHAT and CDR2 FQNNGV come from the germline V gene. The CDR3 loop is CASSLQSPNPTDTQYF. CDR3 in DNA: TGTGCCAGCAGCTTACAAAGCCCTAACCCCACAGATACGCAGTATTTT.

The chain combines TRBV18 with TRBJ1-1, with a weak D call TRBD1 (5 bases). Trimming left V 3 bases short and J 2 bases short, with 10 bases between. Germline V CDR1 and CDR2: KGHSH, LQKENI. There are 14 residues in the CDR3. CDR3: CASSPAGGNTEAFF. The CDR3 DNA reads as TGTGCCAGCTCACCCGCCGGGGGTAACACTGAAGCTTTCTTT. Full variable domain (remainder filled in from reference TRBV18 and TRBJ1-1): NAGVMQNPRHLVRRRGQEARLRCSPMKGHSHVYWYRQLPEEGLKFMVYLQKENIIDESGMPKERFSAEFPKEGPSILRIQQVVRGDSAAYFCASSPAGGNTEAFFGQGTRLTVV.

V is TRBV3-1 (or the pseudogene TRBV3-2) and J is TRBJ2-3, with 8 bases aligning to TRBD2. The V and J ends lost 5 bases and 1 base, in that order; junction bases with no gene match: 5. The CDR3 extends over 15 amino acids. CDR1 is LGHDT and CDR2 is YNNKEL in the germline V gene (reference sequence). For the CDR3, the DNA is TGTGCCAGCAGCTACAATAGCGGGGGCACAGATACGCAGTATTTT. The encoded protein is CASSYNSGGTDTQYF.

This sequence joins TRBV5-1 and TRBJ1-1; possibly TRBD1 for D (6 bases). The germline V gene encodes CDR1 SGHRS and CDR2 YFSETQ. This CDR3 is 14 amino acids long. Trimming removed 4 bases at V and 5 bases at J, with 15 bases between. The DNA for the CDR3 is TGCGCCAGCAGCCCACAGGGTTGGAAAACTGAAGCTTTCTTT. Its protein product is CASSPQGWKTEAFF.

This clone was detected only once. J is TRBJ1-5 and V is TRBV2; D not certain. There are 15 residues in the CDR3. Trimming stripped 3 bases from V and 1 base from J, with 10 bases between. Germline CDR1 SNHLY, CDR2 FYNNEI. CDR3 DNA sequence: TGTGCCAGCAGTGATCGGAGAGGCAGCAATCAGCCCCAGCATTTT. Translation gives CASSDRRGSNQPQHF.

J is TRBJ1-5 and V is TRBV7-8, with TRBD1 matching over 8 bases. J was trimmed by 5 bases and V by 3 bases; bases with no gene match: 0. Germline loops: CDR1 SGHVS, CDR2 FQNEAQ. The CDR3 contains 13 residues. The CDR3 is CASSLGQDQPQHF. As DNA, the CDR3 is TGTGCCAGCAGCTTGGGACAGGATCAGCCCCAGCATTTT. Drawing the rest from reference TRBV7-8 and TRBJ1-5, the complete variable domain is GAGVSQSPRYKVAKRGQDVALRCDPISGHVSLFWYQQALGQGPEFLTYFQNEAQLDKSGLPSDRFFAERPEGSVSTLKIQRTQQEDSAVYLCASSLGQDQPQHFGDGTRLSIL.